This T cell receptor (beta chain) originates from a study of T cells after yellow fever vaccination. Study-level points and caveats: A small proportion of clonotypes was detected in both the CD4 and CD8 compartments.

TCRdb re-called the 5' RACE reads through MiXCR, storing one row per CDR3 protein. The sample contains roughly 120,000 distinct CDR3 sequences, around 8.6% of which appear only once. Comments on this clonotype: What it recognizes is unknown.

Germline loops: CDR1 LGHDT, CDR2 YNNKEL (reference sequence). The CDR3 sequence is 13 residues long. The V end lost 1 base, the J end lost 6 bases, and 7 bases lay between the germline ends. The chain recombines TRBV3-1 with TRBJ2-1; a weak D match, TRBD2 (5 bases). This specimen consisted of CD8+ T cells sorted from PBMCs, obtained 45 days after the yellow fever booster vaccination. The receptor was isolated from a man aged 30 to 45 who received the YFV17D yellow fever vaccine. As DNA, the CDR3 is TGTGCCAGCAGCCAAGTTAGCGCCAATGAGCAGTTCTTC. Translating it yields CASSQVSANEQFF.